This TCR beta chain derives from a study of blood T cell repertoires in COVID-19. The ends were cut back, 1 base at V and 9 bases at J, with 19 bases in the middle. This CDR3 is built from 16 residues. Per the germline V gene, CDR1 is LNHNV and CDR2 is YYDKDF (reference sequence). Assay used: immunoSEQ multiplex PCR; TCRdb lists only in-frame clones, some missing. Counted here are around 190,000 clones, 65% to 90% occurring once; the ten biggest clones make up 7.5% to 10%. The chain carries TRBV15 and TRBJ2-1; maybe TRBD2 (5 bases). This clonotype was obtained from a man aged 50 to 60 with active or convalescent COVID-19. Material: peripheral blood. The CDR3 loop reads CATSRGTASGSSEQFF. The CDR3 DNA sequence: TGTGCCACCAGCAGAGGCACAGCATCGGGGTCCAGTGAGCAGTTCTTC.